A selection of T cell receptor beta chains follows, all from one sample in a study of CD8 T cells in Susac syndrome. TCRdb redid the calling of the immunoSEQ multiplex PCR reads with MiXCR, one entry per CDR3 protein. The sample records tens of thousands of distinct CDR3 sequences, 95% being singletons. Sequenced sample: CD8+ T cells from PBMCs. These receptor sequences come from a human donor with Susac syndrome. Both conserved end residues are trimmed from each CDR3. Fields, in order: clone size, V gene, J gene, D gene, CDR3 protein. The D gene is left open where the match is weak. The listing skips clone size in some rows; elsewhere it reads once, few, many or a size class.

.,TRBV9,TRBJ1-5,.,ASSVGAANQPQH
few,TRBV6-5,TRBJ2-7,TRBD1,ASSPDRDYEQY
.,TRBV20-1,TRBJ1-5,.,SVPGQTNQPQH
.,TRBV29-1,TRBJ2-2,TRBD1,SVTSGGLNTGELF
.,TRBV4-2,TRBJ2-7,.,ASSQVVGGLGEQY
.,TRBV6-5,TRBJ2-5,TRBD2,ATNSGSRTQY
.,TRBV5-6,TRBJ1-5,.,ASSFGPVGGNQPQH
.,TRBV29-1,TRBJ2-5,.,SAYGGARVETQY
.,TRBV30,TRBJ2-1,TRBD2,AWRAGAGYNEQF
once,TRBV9,TRBJ2-7,TRBD1,ASSAGTDEQY
.,TRBV25-1,TRBJ2-7,TRBD1,ASSRVQGGEQY
.,TRBV5-1,TRBJ1-1,.,ASSRLPETGYTEAF
.,TRBV20-1,TRBJ2-7,TRBD2,SARGGLAGAGEQY
.,TRBV9,TRBJ2-3,TRBD1,ASSAQGEGTDTQY
.,TRBV2,TRBJ2-5,TRBD2,ASSEGTSGMETQY
.,TRBV13,TRBJ1-1,TRBD1,ASSPTGGLNTEAF
.,TRBV29-1,TRBJ2-7,.,SVPGTVPYEQY
.,TRBV9,TRBJ1-2,.,ASSVDGDGYGYT
.,TRBV19,TRBJ2-3,TRBD2,ASSFPAGGTDTQY
.,TRBV14,TRBJ2-5,.,ASSLRDYQETQY
.,TRBV20-1,TRBJ1-2,.,SARDPLKQGNYGYT
.,TRBV19,TRBJ1-1,.,ASSIVWGAQTEAF
once,TRBV7-9,TRBJ1-1,.,ASSLVVNTEAF
.,TRBV24-1,TRBJ1-5,.,ATSDDQAGSNQPQH
.,TRBV4-1,TRBJ1-5,TRBD1,ASSQEGQGLRSNQPQH
.,TRBV5-4,TRBJ2-1,.,ASSLVGRGSYNEQF
.,TRBV9,TRBJ2-5,.,ASSHFGGQETQY
.,TRBV7-8,TRBJ2-7,.,ASSLAGGISYEQY
.,TRBV20-1,TRBJ1-1,.,SASGLLYTEAF